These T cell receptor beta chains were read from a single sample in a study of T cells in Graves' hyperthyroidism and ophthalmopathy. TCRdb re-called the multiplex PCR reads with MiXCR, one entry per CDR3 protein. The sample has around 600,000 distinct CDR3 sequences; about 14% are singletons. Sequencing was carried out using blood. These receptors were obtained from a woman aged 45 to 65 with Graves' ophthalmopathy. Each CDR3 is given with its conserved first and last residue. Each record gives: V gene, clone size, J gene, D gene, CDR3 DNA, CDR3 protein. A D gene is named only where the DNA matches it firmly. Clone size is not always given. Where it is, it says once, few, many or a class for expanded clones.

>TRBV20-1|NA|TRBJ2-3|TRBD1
TGCAGTGCTAGTTGGCAGGGGGCAGATACGCAGTATTTT
CSASWQGADTQYF
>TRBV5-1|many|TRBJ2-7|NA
TGCGCCAGCAGCAATACCGGGACTTTCTCCTACGAGCAGTACTTC
CASSNTGTFSYEQYF
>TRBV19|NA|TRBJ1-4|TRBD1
TGTGCCAGTAGAAACCCAGGGGGCAGAGGTGAAAAACTGTTTTTT
CASRNPGGRGEKLFF
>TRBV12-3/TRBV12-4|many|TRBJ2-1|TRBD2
TGTGCCAGCGGACCTTTGGGACTAGCGGGAAGCAATGAGCAGTTCTTC
CASGPLGLAGSNEQFF
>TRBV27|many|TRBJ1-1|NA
TGTGCCAGCAGGAAATGGGGGCTGGACACTGAAGCTTTCTTT
CASRKWGLDTEAFF
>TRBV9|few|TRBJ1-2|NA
TGTGCCAGCAGCGGAAGGAGCTATGGCTACACCTTC
CASSGRSYGYTF
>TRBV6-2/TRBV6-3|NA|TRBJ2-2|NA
TGTGCCAGCAGTTACTCTTTAGGGATGGTCGGGGAGCTGTTTTTT
CASSYSLGMVGELFF
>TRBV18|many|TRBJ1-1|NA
TGTGCCAGCTCACCACCGACACCTAAACAGAGGAACACTGAAGCTTTCTTT
CASSPPTPKQRNTEAFF
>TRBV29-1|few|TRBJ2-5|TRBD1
TGCAGCGCAAGGGGGCGCGGGGAGACCCAGTACTTC
CSARGRGETQYF
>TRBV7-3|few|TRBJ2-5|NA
TGTGCCAGCAGCCGCGGGACTGCCGGGGACCTGTACTTC
CASSRGTAGDLYF
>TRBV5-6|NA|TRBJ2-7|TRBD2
TGTGCCAGCAGCTCGTTCGCTAGCGGGAGTTCCTACGAGCAGTACTTC
CASSSFASGSSYEQYF
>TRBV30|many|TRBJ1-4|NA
TGTGCCTGGTCCACAGGGAAAAATGAAAAACTGTTTTTT
CAWSTGKNEKLFF
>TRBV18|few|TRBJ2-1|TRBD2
TGTGCCAGCTCACGGGTAGCCGGGACTAGCGGGAAATCCTACAATGAGCAGTTCTTC
CASSRVAGTSGKSYNEQFF
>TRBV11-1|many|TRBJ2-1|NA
TGTGCCAGCAGACGCGGGACACTCGAGCAGTTCTTC
CASRRGTLEQFF
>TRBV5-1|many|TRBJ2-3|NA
TGCGCCAGCAGCTCAATTGGGACCGCTACGCAGTATTTT
CASSSIGTATQYF
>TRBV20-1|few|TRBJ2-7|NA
TGCAGTGCTAGAGATCCGGCGGGAAAAGGCTACGAGCAGTACTTC
CSARDPAGKGYEQYF
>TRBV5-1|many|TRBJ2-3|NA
TGCGCACCCAACACAGATACGCAGTATTTT
CAPNTDTQYF
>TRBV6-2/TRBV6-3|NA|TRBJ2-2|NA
TGTGCCAGCAGTTACCCCGGCTGGAACACCGGGGAGCTGTTTTTT
CASSYPGWNTGELFF
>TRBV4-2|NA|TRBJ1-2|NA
TGTGCCAGCAGCCAAGAGGGCCAGGGGTCCAACCACAACTATGGCTACACCTTC
CASSQEGQGSNHNYGYTF
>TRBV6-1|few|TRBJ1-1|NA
TGTGCCAGCAGTTATACGCTCTCGAGGGAAGCTTTCTTT
CASSYTLSREAFF
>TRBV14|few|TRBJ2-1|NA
TGTGCCAGCAGCCAGAATTACGAACAGGGAAACTTGGAGCAGTTCTTC
CASSQNYEQGNLEQFF
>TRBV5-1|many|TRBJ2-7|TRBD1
TGCGCCAGCAGCTGGGGACAGGGGGCATACGAGCAGTACTTC
CASSWGQGAYEQYF
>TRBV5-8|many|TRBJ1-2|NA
TGTGCCAGCAGCTTGGTTTCTAACTATGGCTACACCTTC
CASSLVSNYGYTF
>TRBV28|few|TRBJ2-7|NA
TGTGCCAGCGGCAGCTCCCACGAGCAGTACTTC
CASGSSHEQYF